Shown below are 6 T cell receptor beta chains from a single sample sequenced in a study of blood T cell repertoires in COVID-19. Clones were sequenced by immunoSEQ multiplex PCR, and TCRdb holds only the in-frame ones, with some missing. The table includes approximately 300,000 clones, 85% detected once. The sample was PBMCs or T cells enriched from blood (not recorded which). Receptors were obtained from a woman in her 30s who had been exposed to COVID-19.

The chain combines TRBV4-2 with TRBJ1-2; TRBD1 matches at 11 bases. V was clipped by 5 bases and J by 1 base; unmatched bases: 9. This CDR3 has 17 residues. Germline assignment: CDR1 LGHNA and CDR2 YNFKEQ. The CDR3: CASSGWTGGADNYGYTF. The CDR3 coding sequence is TGTGCCAGCAGCGGGTGGACAGGGGGCGCGGATAACTATGGCTACACCTTC.

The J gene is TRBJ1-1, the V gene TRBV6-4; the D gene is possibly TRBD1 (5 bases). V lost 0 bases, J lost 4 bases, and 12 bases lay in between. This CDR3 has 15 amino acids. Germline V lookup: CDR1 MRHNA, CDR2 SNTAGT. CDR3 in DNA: TGTGCCAGCAGTGACTCGAGCCAGGGTCGCACTGAAGCTTTCTTT. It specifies CASSDSSQGRTEAFF.

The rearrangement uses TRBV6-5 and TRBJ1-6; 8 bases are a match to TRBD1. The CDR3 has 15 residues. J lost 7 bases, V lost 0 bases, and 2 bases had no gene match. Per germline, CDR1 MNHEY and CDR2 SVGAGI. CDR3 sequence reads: CASSYSQGANSPLHF. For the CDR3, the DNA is TGTGCCAGCAGTTACTCGCAGGGGGCGAATTCACCCCTCCACTTT.

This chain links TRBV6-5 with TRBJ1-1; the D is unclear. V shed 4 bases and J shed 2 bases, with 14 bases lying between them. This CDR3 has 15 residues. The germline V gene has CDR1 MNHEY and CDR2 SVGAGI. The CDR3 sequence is CASSSQSAVNTEAFF. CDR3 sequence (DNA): TGTGCCAGCAGTTCCCAGTCTGCCGTTAACACTGAAGCTTTCTTT.

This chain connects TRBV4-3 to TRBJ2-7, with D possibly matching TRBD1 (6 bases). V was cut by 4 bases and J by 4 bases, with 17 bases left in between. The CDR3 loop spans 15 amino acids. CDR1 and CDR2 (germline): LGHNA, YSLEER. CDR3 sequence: CASSLDWGPGYEQYF. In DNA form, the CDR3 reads TGCGCCAGCAGCCTAGACTGGGGGCCGGGGTACGAGCAGTACTTC.

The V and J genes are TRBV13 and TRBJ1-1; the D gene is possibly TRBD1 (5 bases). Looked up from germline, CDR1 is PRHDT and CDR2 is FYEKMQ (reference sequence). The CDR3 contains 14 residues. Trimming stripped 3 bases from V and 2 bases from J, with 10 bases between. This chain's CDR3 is CASSFRDANTEAFF. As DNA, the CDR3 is TGTGCCAGCAGCTTCAGGGATGCAAACACTGAAGCTTTCTTT. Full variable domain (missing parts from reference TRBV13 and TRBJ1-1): AAGVIQSPRHLIKEKRETATLKCYPIPRHDTVYWYQQGPGQDPQFLISFYEKMQSDKGSIPDRFSAQQFSDYHSELNMSSLELGDSALYFCASSFRDANTEAFFGQGTRLTVV.